What follows is one T cell receptor (beta chain) and its context. This record comes from a study of blood T cells in healthy people across ages. The CDR3 has 10 residues. Between the trimmed V and J ends, which lost 3 bases and 7 bases, there was a span of 4 bases. The germline V gene encodes CDR1 SGDLS and CDR2 YYNGEE. Primed by a sample-barcoded 5' primer and a J-beta primer mix, a second PCR proceeded for roughly 7 to 12 cycles. TCRdb processed the 5' RACE reads anew with MiXCR; each CDR3 protein has one entry. Altogether approximately 780,000 distinct CDR3 sequences are present, around 24% being singletons, with the ten largest covering 2.5% to 3.5%. The same data also went into a second study, on T cells of mothers and their children.

Material: blood. The receptor was derived from a boy younger than 18 in good health. V usage is TRBV9 and J usage is TRBJ1-2; D not resolved. CDR3 DNA: TGTGCCAGCAGCGGGCTTGGCTACACCTTC. This gives the protein CASSGLGYTF.